Listed below are T cell receptor beta chains from one sample, sequenced in a study of blood T cell repertoires in COVID-19. Assay: immunoSEQ multiplex PCR; the TCRdb copy retains only in-frame clones and omits some. The sample includes about 120,000 clones, approximately 88% of them seen just once. The sequenced sample consisted of peripheral blood. All receptors come from a man aged 45-60 years with acute or convalescent COVID-19. Each CDR3 is given with its conserved first and last residue. The order of the fields is J gene, V gene, clone size, D gene, CDR3 protein, CDR3 DNA. The D gene is left open where the match is weak. A clone size is listed for some rows: how often the clone was seen (once, few, many), or a class if it is expanded.

TRBJ2-1,TRBV6-5,NA,NA,CASSYGGRIEQFF,TGTGCCAGCAGTTATGGGGGGAGGATTGAGCAGTTCTTC
TRBJ1-1,TRBV2,once,NA,CASSEGLGGFF,TGTGCCAGCAGTGAAGGGCTCGGGGGTTTCTTT
TRBJ2-3,TRBV2,once,TRBD1,CASNQGAGDTQYF,TGTGCCAGCAACCAGGGGGCGGGAGATACGCAGTATTTT
TRBJ1-2,TRBV11-2,NA,NA,CASSLLQGDYGYTF,TGTGCCAGCAGCTTATTACAGGGTGACTATGGCTACACCTTC
TRBJ2-3,TRBV6-5,NA,NA,CASTQGAFTDTQYF,TGTGCCAGCACCCAAGGGGCGTTCACAGATACGCAGTATTTT
TRBJ2-1,TRBV9,NA,NA,CASSAGGNEQFF,TGTGCCAGCAGCGCAGGGGGGAATGAGCAGTTCTTC
TRBJ1-4,TRBV2,NA,NA,CASSFREKLFF,TGTGCCAGCTCGTTCAGGGAAAAACTGTTTTTT
TRBJ1-5,TRBV18,NA,NA,CASSIGQNSNQPQHF,TGTGCCAGCTCAATAGGACAAAATAGCAATCAGCCCCAGCATTTT
TRBJ2-1,TRBV6-5,NA,NA,CASSPSVNEQFF,TGTGCCAGCAGTCCCTCCGTCAATGAGCAGTTCTTC
TRBJ1-2,TRBV6-2/TRBV6-3,NA,TRBD1,CASSSMGQDNYGYTF,TGTGCCAGCAGTTCTATGGGACAGGATAACTATGGCTACACCTTC
TRBJ2-3,TRBV2,NA,NA,CASSQTGLDTQYF,TGTGCCAGCAGTCAGACAGGTTTGGATACGCAGTATTTT
TRBJ2-1,TRBV11-2,NA,NA,CASSLWPRLSSYNEQFF,TGTGCCAGCAGCTTATGGCCGCGACTTAGCTCCTACAATGAGCAGTTCTTC
TRBJ2-5,TRBV6-5,once,NA,CASGWSEETQYF,TGTGCCAGCGGTTGGAGTGAAGAGACCCAGTACTTC
TRBJ2-3,TRBV9,NA,NA,CASSVDINTQYF,TGTGCCAGCAGCGTAGATATAAATACGCAGTATTTT
TRBJ1-1,TRBV2,NA,TRBD1,CASSGTDRANTEAFF,TGTGCCAGCAGTGGAACGGACAGGGCGAACACTGAAGCTTTCTTT
TRBJ1-1,TRBV5-1,NA,TRBD1,CASSPSTGWDTEAFF,TGCGCCAGCAGCCCGTCGACAGGGTGGGACACTGAAGCTTTCTTT
TRBJ1-1,TRBV28,few,TRBD1,CASSLGQGRARTEAFF,TGTGCCAGCAGCCTCGGACAGGGAAGGGCTAGGACTGAAGCTTTCTTT
TRBJ1-1,TRBV4-2,NA,NA,CASSQEQGRVTEAFF,TGTGCCAGCAGCCAAGAGCAGGGTCGAGTAACTGAAGCTTTCTTT
TRBJ2-7,TRBV5-1,NA,NA,CASSFGDEQYF,TGCGCCAGCAGCTTTGGAGACGAGCAGTACTTC
TRBJ2-7,TRBV5-1,NA,NA,CASSLGNGLAEQYF,TGCGCCAGCAGCTTGGGAAATGGACTGGCCGAGCAGTACTTC
TRBJ2-7,TRBV10-3,NA,TRBD1,CAISVGTGGGYEQYF,TGTGCCATCAGTGTAGGGACAGGGGGAGGATACGAGCAGTACTTC
TRBJ1-2,TRBV7-9,few,NA,CASSFSDAGGYTF,TGTGCCAGCAGCTTTAGTGATGCAGGGGGCTACACCTTC
TRBJ1-1,TRBV11-2,NA,TRBD1,CASSLLRGRTNTEAFF,TGTGCCAGCAGCCTGCTGAGGGGGCGGACGAACACTGAAGCTTTCTTT
TRBJ1-4,TRBV5-4,NA,TRBD1,CASSTYRGTNEKLFF,TGTGCCAGCAGCACCTACAGGGGAACTAATGAAAAACTGTTTTTT
TRBJ1-3,TRBV5-1,NA,NA,CASSLAGGPGGNTIYF,TGCGCCAGCAGCTTGGCCGGGGGACCTGGGGGAAACACCATATATTTT
TRBJ2-2,TRBV14,few,NA,CASSLFSIDTGELFF,TGTGCCAGCAGCCTCTTCTCTATCGACACCGGGGAGCTGTTTTTT
TRBJ2-1,TRBV6-4,NA,TRBD2,CASSRLAIRDEQFF,TGTGCCAGCAGCAGACTAGCAATTCGGGATGAGCAGTTCTTC
TRBJ2-5,TRBV6-6,NA,TRBD1,CASSRPRDRQETQYF,TGTGCCAGCAGTCGCCCCCGGGACAGACAAGAGACCCAGTACTTC
TRBJ2-2,TRBV6-5,NA,NA,CASRPSKGVAGELFF,TGTGCCAGCAGGCCATCGAAGGGGGTCGCCGGGGAGCTGTTTTTT
TRBJ1-3,TRBV7-2,NA,NA,CASSLQMGGNTIYF,TGTGCCAGCAGCTTGCAAATGGGGGGGAACACCATATATTTT
TRBJ2-7,TRBV6-1,NA,TRBD1,CASSLGTDNEQYF,TGTGCCAGCAGTCTAGGGACAGACAACGAGCAGTACTTC
TRBJ2-2,TRBV2,NA,NA,CASRGELRAGELFF,TGTGCCAGCAGGGGAGAGTTACGGGCCGGGGAGCTGTTTTTT
TRBJ1-6,TRBV2,NA,NA,CASKQDLLHF,TGTGCCAGCAAACAGGACCTTCTCCACTTT
TRBJ1-2,TRBV19,NA,TRBD1,CASSKPLTGAGYGYTF,TGTGCCAGTAGTAAACCCCTGACAGGGGCTGGATATGGCTACACCTTC
TRBJ1-5,TRBV3-1/TRBV3-2,NA,TRBD1,CASSQEGRGRGQPQHF,TGTGCCAGCAGCCAAGAGGGCAGGGGGCGGGGGCAGCCCCAGCATTTT
TRBJ1-1,TRBV27,NA,TRBD1,CASSYRGRGTEAFF,TGTGCCAGCAGTTACAGGGGTAGGGGCACTGAAGCTTTCTTT
TRBJ1-2,TRBV6-2/TRBV6-3,few,NA,CASSARAVTPYGYTF,TGTGCCAGCAGTGCCAGGGCCGTAACCCCATATGGCTACACCTTC
TRBJ2-7,TRBV30,NA,NA,CACTLSGTKYEQYF,TGTGCCTGCACTCTATCCGGGACAAAGTACGAGCAGTACTTC
TRBJ1-1,TRBV7-2,NA,NA,CASSLTPGEAEAFF,TGTGCCAGCAGCTTAACGCCAGGTGAAGCCGAAGCTTTCTTT
TRBJ1-2,TRBV7-2,NA,NA,CASSSQGNLGYTF,TGTGCCAGCAGCTCTCAGGGTAATTTAGGCTACACCTTC
TRBJ1-5,TRBV27,NA,TRBD1,CASRGQGGGQPQHF,TGTGCCAGCAGGGGACAGGGGGGAGGTCAGCCCCAGCATTTT
TRBJ1-3,TRBV23-1,once,NA,CASSQSWRVPGNTIYF,TGCGCCAGCAGTCAATCGTGGAGGGTGCCTGGAAACACCATATATTTT
TRBJ1-3,TRBV30,NA,NA,CAGLREDSGNTIYF,TGTGCCGGGCTCAGGGAAGACTCTGGAAACACCATATATTTT
TRBJ2-1,TRBV2,NA,NA,CASLAGLSYNEQFF,TGTGCCAGCCTGGCGGGGCTGTCCTACAATGAGCAGTTCTTC
TRBJ1-1,TRBV6-5,few,NA,CASSAQILNTEAFF,TGTGCCAGCAGCGCCCAGATTCTGAACACTGAAGCTTTCTTT
TRBJ1-1,TRBV28,NA,NA,CASENEVGTEAFF,TGTGCCAGCGAGAACGAGGTGGGCACTGAAGCTTTCTTT
TRBJ1-2,TRBV3-1/TRBV3-2,NA,NA,CASSQDFVNYGYTF,TGTGCCAGCAGCCAAGACTTCGTTAACTATGGCTACACCTTC
TRBJ2-1,TRBV2,NA,NA,CASSEVATSEFF,TGTGCCAGCAGTGAAGTCGCTACTAGTGAGTTCTTC
TRBJ1-1,TRBV5-6,NA,NA,CASSFQGMGTEAFF,TGTGCCAGCAGCTTTCAGGGTATGGGGACTGAAGCTTTCTTT
TRBJ1-3,TRBV7-2,NA,NA,CASSSGLPSGNTIYF,TGTGCCAGCAGCTCAGGGCTCCCTTCTGGAAACACCATATATTTT
TRBJ2-1,TRBV7-3,NA,TRBD1,CASLTGTARRYEQFF,TGTGCCAGTCTCACTGGGACAGCGAGGAGGTATGAGCAGTTCTTC
TRBJ2-1,TRBV18,NA,TRBD1,CASSPQGAVEQFF,TGTGCCAGCTCACCGCAGGGGGCGGTTGAGCAGTTCTTC